Following are 8 T cell receptor beta chains from one sample sequenced in a study of T-cell reconstitution after alpha-beta-depleted transplantation in children. Researchers prepared the TCRbeta library using unique molecular identifiers, the study reports. TCRdb used MiXCR to reprocess the PCR reads, holding one entry per CDR3 protein. This table has hundreds of thousands of distinct CDR3 sequences, roughly 16% appearing once. The sequenced sample was PBMCs, mostly from graft donor cells, obtained 360 days after TCRalphabeta/CD19-depleted stem cell transplant. These receptors all stem from a male patient aged 2 to 9 who had a stem cell transplant for acute lymphoblastic leukemia, so the T cells may come from the graft donor.

The J gene is TRBJ2-1, the V gene TRBV12-3 or TRBV12-4; 8 positions match TRBD2. With V trimmed by 7 bases and J by 6 bases, 2 bases remained unmatched. The CDR3 is 12 residues long. CDR3: CASIGTSNEQFF. DNA for the CDR3: TGTGCCAGCATTGGGACTAGCAATGAGCAGTTCTTC.

The chain combines TRBV7-9 with TRBJ2-7; the D gene is possibly TRBD1 (5 bases). The germline CDR1 and CDR2 sequences are SEHNR and FQNEAQ (reference sequence). V lost 4 bases, J lost 2 bases, and 12 bases lay in between. The CDR3 is 14 amino acids. CDR3: CASSSPQGTYEQYF. CDR3 nucleotides: TGTGCCAGCAGCTCCCCCCAGGGAACCTACGAGCAGTACTTC.

The table lists this clonotype with many counts. This chain uses TRBV5-1 with TRBJ2-5; TRBD1 aligns across 7 bases. From germline, CDR1 is SGHRS and CDR2 YFSETQ. The CDR3 is made up of 14 amino acids. The ends lost 7 bases at V and 1 base at J; junction bases unmatched: 7. The chain's CDR3 is CASGPGQIQETQYF. For the CDR3, the DNA is TGCGCCAGCGGGCCGGGACAGATCCAAGAGACCCAGTACTTC.

The chain has TRBV11-3 and TRBJ2-2, with 12 bases lining up with TRBD2. Germline lookup yields CDR1 SGHNT and CDR2 YENEEA. Germline trimming cut 1 base from V and 5 bases from J; bases unmatched to any gene: 20. The CDR3 has 22 residues. The CDR3 loop is CASSLVWGQGTSGPSGTGELFF. CDR3 in DNA: TGTGCCAGCAGCTTAGTTTGGGGCCAGGGGACTAGCGGGCCTAGCGGAACCGGGGAGCTGTTTTTT.

This clonotype was seen only a few times. The chain combines TRBV24-1 with TRBJ2-5, with D unresolved. CDR1 and CDR2 (germline): KGHDR, SFDVKD. Trimming stripped 8 bases from V and 1 base from J, with 16 bases between. This CDR3 contains 15 residues. This CDR3 reads CATMGTKNSQETQYF. CDR3 DNA: TGTGCCACCATGGGAACCAAAAACAGCCAAGAGACCCAGTACTTC.

The chain carries TRBV20-1 and TRBJ2-7, with 7 bases lining up with TRBD2. This CDR3 region has 15 residues. V shed 4 bases, J shed 3 bases, and the junction held 12 bases outside the gene matches. Germline values: CDR1 DFQATT, CDR2 SNEGSKA (reference sequence). Written as DNA, the CDR3 is TGCAGTGCTAAAGAAGCGACTAGCAGTTACTACGAGCAGTACTTC. This codes for CSAKEATSSYYEQYF.

This clonotype has at least ten counts. The chain has TRBV7-2 and TRBJ2-1; the D gene is possibly TRBD2 (6 bases). The CDR3 loop spans 15 amino acids. The V and J ends lost 10 bases and 0 bases respectively, with 16 bases between them. CDR1 is SGHTA, CDR2 FQGNSA, per germline. CDR3 nucleotide sequence: TGTGCCACCGTAACTAGCCCGAGCTCCTACAATGAGCAGTTCTTC. Protein sequence: CATVTSPSSYNEQFF.

The genes are TRBV6-1 and TRBJ2-1; 12 bases are a match to TRBD1. V lost 8 bases to trimming and J lost 3 bases; unmatched junction nucleotides: 11. Germline V CDR1 and CDR2: MNHNS, SASEGT. The CDR3 sequence is 17 residues long. CDR3 DNA: TGTGCCAGCGTGAGAGGGGACAGGGGGCACCTCTACAATGAGCAGTTCTTC. Translating gives CASVRGDRGHLYNEQFF.